A single sample gave rise to the 10 T cell receptor beta chains below, sequenced in a study of T cells after yellow fever vaccination. Via MiXCR, TCRdb re-called the 5' RACE reads, giving one row per CDR3 protein. The table includes 200,000 or so distinct CDR3 sequences, 5.5% to 8.5% detected once. The sequences come from CD4+ T cells sorted from PBMCs, collected on the day of the yellow fever booster vaccination. The source of these receptors is a man between 25 and 39 years old who received the YFV17D yellow fever vaccine.

This clonotype was recorded a few times. V is TRBV7-2 and J is TRBJ2-1, with D hard to call. V lost 5 bases and J lost 0, with 11 bases in between. This CDR3 comprises 15 residues. Germline V CDR1 and CDR2: SGHTA, FQGNSA. Written as DNA, the CDR3 is TGTGCCAGCAGCCTTGACTGGGGCTCCTACAATGAGCAGTTCTTC. Residues: CASSLDWGSYNEQFF. The full variable domain, completed using reference TRBV7-2 and TRBJ2-1, is GAGVSQSPSNKVTEKGKDVELRCDPISGHTALYWYRQSLGQGLEFLIYFQGNSAPDKSGLPSDRFSAERTGGSVSTLTIQRTQQEDSAVYLCASSLDWGSYNEQFFGPGTRLTVL.

The table lists this clonotype with a few counts. This chain links TRBV12-3 or TRBV12-4 with TRBJ1-4; D is uncertain. Trimming took 5 bases from V and 8 from J, leaving 18 bases between them. The CDR3 has 15 amino acids. CDR3 amino acids: CASSRYGSSGEKLFF. The CDR3 DNA is TGTGCCAGCAGTCGCTATGGTAGTTCGGGGGAAAAACTGTTTTTT.

This clonotype was seen only a few times. V usage is TRBV27 and J usage is TRBJ1-1, with no clear D. The germline CDR1 and CDR2 sequences are MNHEY and SMNVEV (reference sequence). The CDR3 runs 12 residues. Trimming removed 6 bases at V and 2 bases at J, with 7 bases between. CDR3 sequence (DNA): TGTGCCAGCAGGACTCTAAACACTGAAGCTTTCTTT. Its translation: CASRTLNTEAFF.

This chain links TRBV30 with TRBJ2-3; 7 bases align to TRBD2. CDR3 size: 13 residues. V lost 4 bases, J lost 2 bases, and 3 bases stayed unmatched. Germline-derived CDR1 and CDR2 are GTSNPN and SVGIG (reference sequence). In DNA, the CDR3 is TGTGCCTGGACTAGCGGCCTCACAGATACGCAGTATTTT. Translation: CAWTSGLTDTQYF.

The chain couples TRBV19 to TRBJ2-4; tentatively, D is TRBD1 (7 bases). Germline values: CDR1 LNHDA, CDR2 SQIVND (reference sequence). The V and J ends lost 5 bases and 7 bases respectively, with 18 bases between them. This CDR3 spans 15 amino acids. DNA of the CDR3: TGTGCCAGTAGTGCTCAGGGGGGTCGTACGAACATTCAGTACTTC. Protein sequence: CASSAQGGRTNIQYF.

The genes are TRBV20-1 and TRBJ2-1, with 9 bases identical to TRBD1. The CDR3 length is 14 residues. The junction had 7 bases not matched to a gene; V was cut back by 0 bases and J by 10 bases. Germline CDR1 reads DFQATT; CDR2 reads SNEGSKA (reference sequence). The CDR3 nucleotides read TGCAGTGCTAGAGACCTACAGGGGGCGGAAGAGCAGTTCTTC. This gives the protein CSARDLQGAEEQFF.

This clonotype was detected many times. The chain carries TRBV5-1 and TRBJ2-7, with D perhaps TRBD1 or TRBD2 (5 bases each). V was trimmed by 4 bases and J by 6 bases, leaving 14 bases between them. Germline loops: CDR1 SGHRS, CDR2 YFSETQ. The CDR3 is 13 residues long. The CDR3 is CASSIGTEAEQYF. The CDR3 DNA follows: TGCGCCAGCAGCATCGGGACCGAGGCCGAGCAGTACTTC.

This clonotype was detected ten times or more. V gene TRBV20-1 combines with J gene TRBJ1-2; 8 nucleotides line up with TRBD1. CDR3 length: 12 residues. Germline CDR1 DFQATT, CDR2 SNEGSKA (reference sequence). With V trimmed by 7 bases and J by 7 bases, 8 bases remained unmatched. The CDR3 loop is CSVTGGEFGYTF. The CDR3 region has the DNA TGCAGTGTTACAGGGGGAGAGTTTGGCTACACCTTC.

The rearrangement links TRBV7-2 to TRBJ2-5, with D possibly TRBD2 on 6 matching bases. The CDR3 runs 16 residues. Trimming left V 5 bases short and J 2 bases short, with 18 bases between. Germline V gives CDR1 SGHTA, CDR2 FQGNSA. In DNA, the CDR3 is TGTGCCAGCAGCCCACGTGGGGACGGGAGACAAGAGACCCAGTACTTC. This encodes CASSPRGDGRQETQYF.

This clonotype was seen only a few times. The V gene is TRBV20-1, the J gene TRBJ1-1, with 7 bases that match TRBD1. Per germline, CDR1 DFQATT and CDR2 SNEGSKA (reference sequence). CDR3 length: 14 amino acids. V was clipped by 6 bases and J by 5 bases; unmatched bases: 12. The CDR3 nucleotides are TGCAGTGCGCGGGACGGGACAGTGCGTACTGAAGCTTTCTTT. Amino acids: CSARDGTVRTEAFF.